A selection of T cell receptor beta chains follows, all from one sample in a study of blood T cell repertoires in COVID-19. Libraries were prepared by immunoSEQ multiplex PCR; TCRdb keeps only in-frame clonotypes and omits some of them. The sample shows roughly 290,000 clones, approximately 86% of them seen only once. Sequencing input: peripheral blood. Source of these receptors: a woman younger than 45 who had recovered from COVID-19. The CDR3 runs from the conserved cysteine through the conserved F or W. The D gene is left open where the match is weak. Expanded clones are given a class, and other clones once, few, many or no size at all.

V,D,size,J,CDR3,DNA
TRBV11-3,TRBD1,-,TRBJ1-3,CASSLERDRLTGNTIYF,TGTGCCAGCAGCTTAGAGAGGGACAGGTTAACTGGAAACACCATATATTTT
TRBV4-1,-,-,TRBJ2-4,CASSHLGDIQYF,TGCGCCAGCAGCCACCTAGGAGACATTCAGTACTTC
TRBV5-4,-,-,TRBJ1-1,CASSGTPGGTEAFF,TGTGCCAGCAGCGGAACACCGGGGGGCACTGAAGCTTTCTTT
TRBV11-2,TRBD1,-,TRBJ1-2,CASSWRGRDGYTF,TGTGCCAGCAGCTGGAGGGGGCGCGATGGCTACACCTTC
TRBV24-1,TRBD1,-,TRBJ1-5,CATADTGTGDQPQHF,TGTGCCACCGCCGATACCGGGACAGGGGACCAGCCCCAGCATTTT
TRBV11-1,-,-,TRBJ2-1,CASSLDRSSYNEQFF,TGTGCCAGCAGCTTAGACCGGAGCTCCTACAATGAGCAGTTCTTC
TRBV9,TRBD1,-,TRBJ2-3,CASSVAQGVLDTQYF,TGTGCCAGCAGCGTAGCCCAGGGGGTCTTGGATACGCAGTATTTT
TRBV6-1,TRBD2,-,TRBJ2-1,CASSEASGSYNEQFF,TGTGCCAGCAGTGAAGCTAGCGGGAGCTACAATGAGCAGTTCTTC
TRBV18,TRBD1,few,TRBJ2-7,CASSKGQGFYEQYF,TGTGCCAGCTCAAAGGGACAGGGGTTCTACGAGCAGTACTTC
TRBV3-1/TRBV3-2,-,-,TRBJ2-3,CASSQDLRGSTDTQYF,TGTGCCAGCAGCCAAGATTTGAGGGGGAGCACAGATACGCAGTATTTT
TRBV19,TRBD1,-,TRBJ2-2,CASCDRVWTGELFF,TGTGCCAGCTGTGACAGGGTATGGACCGGGGAGCTGTTTTTT
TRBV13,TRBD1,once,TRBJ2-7,CASSLAGTGAYEQYF,TGTGCCAGCAGCTTAGCCGGGACAGGGGCCTACGAGCAGTACTTC
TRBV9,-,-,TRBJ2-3,CASSEGLAMGEDTQYF,TGTGCCAGCAGCGAGGGGCTAGCGATGGGGGAAGATACGCAGTATTTT
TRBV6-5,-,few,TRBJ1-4,CASSRSNEKLFF,TGTGCCAGCAGTCGGAGTAATGAAAAACTGTTTTTT
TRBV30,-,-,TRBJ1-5,CAWSSQENQPQHF,TGTGCCTGGAGTAGTCAGGAAAATCAGCCCCAGCATTTT
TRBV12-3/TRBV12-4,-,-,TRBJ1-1,CASSFKRPGAFF,TGTGCCAGCAGTTTCAAGCGGCCGGGAGCTTTCTTT
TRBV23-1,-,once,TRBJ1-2,CASSQSGGGAVSGYTF,TGCGCCAGCAGTCAATCCGGTGGGGGGGCGGTGAGTGGCTACACCTTC
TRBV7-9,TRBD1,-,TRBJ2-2,CASSHTGGGITGELFF,TGTGCCAGCAGTCACACAGGGGGCGGAATCACCGGGGAGCTGTTTTTT
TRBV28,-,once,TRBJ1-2,CASSFPGRVNYGYTF,TGTGCCAGCAGTTTCCCAGGCAGGGTTAACTATGGCTACACCTTC
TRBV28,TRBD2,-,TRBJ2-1,CASSSGTSGSLVSQMKQFF,TGTGCCAGCAGTTCCGGGACTAGCGGGAGCTTGGTATCACAAATGAAGCAGTTCTTC
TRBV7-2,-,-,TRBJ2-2,CASSLESASVSTGELFF,TGTGCCAGCAGCTTAGAATCAGCTAGCGTTTCCACCGGGGAGCTGTTTTTT
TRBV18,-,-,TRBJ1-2,CASSPNTQTVNGYTF,TGTGCCAGCTCACCGAATACACAGACAGTGAATGGCTACACCTTC
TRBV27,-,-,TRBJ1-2,CASSSHRPYGYTF,TGTGCCAGCAGTTCCCACAGGCCGTATGGCTACACCTTC
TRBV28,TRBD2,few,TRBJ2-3,CASIWAGEGIDTQYF,TGTGCCAGCATTTGGGCGGGAGAAGGGATAGATACGCAGTATTTT
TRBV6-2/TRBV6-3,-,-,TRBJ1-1,CASSKAGVTGTEAFF,TGTGCCAGCAGTAAGGCAGGGGTGACGGGCACTGAAGCTTTCTTT
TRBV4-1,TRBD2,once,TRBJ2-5,CASSPSGGVAQETQYF,TGCGCCAGCAGCCCATCCGGGGGGGTTGCCCAAGAGACCCAGTACTTC
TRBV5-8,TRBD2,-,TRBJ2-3,CASSWTSSDTQYF,TGTGCCAGCAGCTGGACTAGCTCAGATACGCAGTATTTT
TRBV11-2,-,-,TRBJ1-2,CASSLGSLDKDYGYTF,-
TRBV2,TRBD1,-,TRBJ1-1,CASKGQGGTEAFF,TGTGCCAGCAAGGGACAGGGGGGGACTGAAGCTTTCTTT